These T cell receptor beta chains were read from a single sample in a study of T cell repertoires in cytomegalovirus infection. TCRdb analysed the reads with MiXCR anew, one entry per CDR3 protein. The sample records a few hundred thousand distinct CDR3 sequences, about a sixth being singletons. Sequencing input: CD8+ T cells from PBMCs. Source of these receptors: a human donor in good health (CMV status not recorded). Some clones in this sample may be carry-over from other donors' samples. The CDR3 runs from the conserved cysteine through the conserved F or W. Each record gives: D gene, clone size, J gene, V gene, CDR3 DNA, CDR3 protein. D genes are given only for firm matches. Only some rows state a clone size, as once, few, many or a class for expanded clones.

D: NA; size: NA; J: TRBJ2-7; V: TRBV2; DNA: TGTGCCAGCAGTGTGCAGGGGTTGGGCTCCTACGAGCAGTACTTC; CDR3: CASSVQGLGSYEQYF
D: NA; size: NA; J: TRBJ2-2; V: TRBV13; DNA: TGTGCCAGCAGACAAGAGGGGACCGGGGAGCTGTTTTTT; CDR3: CASRQEGTGELFF
D: TRBD1; size: NA; J: TRBJ1-5; V: TRBV15; DNA: TGTGCCACCAGCAGAGATCCCTTGGACAGGGGATTCAATCAGCCCCAGCATTTT; CDR3: CATSRDPLDRGFNQPQHF
D: NA; size: many; J: TRBJ2-7; V: TRBV12-3/TRBV12-4; DNA: TGTGCCAGCAGCTTCCGTGCCAAAGCCTACGAGCAGTACTTC; CDR3: CASSFRAKAYEQYF
D: TRBD1; size: NA; J: TRBJ2-5; V: TRBV6-1; DNA: TGTGCCAGCAGTGGCATATCGACAGGGGGTAGAGAGACCCAGTACTTC; CDR3: CASSGISTGGRETQYF
D: NA; size: few; J: TRBJ2-7; V: TRBV4-2; DNA: TGTGCCAGCAGCCAGGCAGGCTGGGACGGCTCCTACGAGCAGTACTTC; CDR3: CASSQAGWDGSYEQYF
D: TRBD1; size: NA; J: TRBJ2-5; V: TRBV20-1; DNA: TGCAGTGCTAGCCGGACAGGGGGGCAAGAGACCCAGTACTTC; CDR3: CSASRTGGQETQYF
D: TRBD1; size: NA; J: TRBJ2-7; V: TRBV20-1; DNA: TGCAGTGCTAGAGACCTCCCCGGACAGGACTCCCTCGAGCAGTACTTC; CDR3: CSARDLPGQDSLEQYF
D: NA; size: few; J: TRBJ1-2; V: TRBV7-9; DNA: TGTGCCAGCAGCGAGAGAGTTAACTATGGCTACACCTTC; CDR3: CASSERVNYGYTF
D: NA; size: many; J: TRBJ1-5; V: TRBV7-6; DNA: TGTGCCAGCAGCTTAGAGGTCGGGTCCATAGGCAATCAGCCCCAGCATTTT; CDR3: CASSLEVGSIGNQPQHF
D: TRBD2; size: many; J: TRBJ2-5; V: TRBV7-9; DNA: TGTGCCAGCAGCTTACTAGCGGAGCTCCAAGAGACCCAGTACTTC; CDR3: CASSLLAELQETQYF
D: NA; size: NA; J: TRBJ2-1; V: TRBV20-1; DNA: TGCAGTGCCCCGACGGGCTACAATGAGCAGTTCTTC; CDR3: CSAPTGYNEQFF
D: NA; size: NA; J: TRBJ1-5; V: TRBV6-2/TRBV6-3; DNA: TGTGCCAGCAGTTACTCGCAGGCTAATCAGCCCCAGCATTTT; CDR3: CASSYSQANQPQHF
D: NA; size: many; J: TRBJ1-6; V: TRBV6-1; DNA: TGTGCCAGCACCGACCCGGGGCGGGGAAATTCACCCCTCCACTTT; CDR3: CASTDPGRGNSPLHF